The clone carrying this T cell receptor (beta chain) was seen at least ten times. The authors' processing: Researchers report that nucleated cell counts were estimated from reference gene primer amplification. Sequencing used immunoSEQ multiplex PCR; TCRdb keeps in-frame clones, though not all of them. V and J calls and clone size follow that table, whereas D and trimming were derived from the DNA. The sample lists about 210,000 clones, over 75% seen once, with about 4.8% in the top ten. These data belong to a study of blood T cell repertoires in COVID-19. Across the study: Samples of COVID-19 (acute and convalescent) were obtained from the United States, Italy and Spain. PBMCs, B-cell-depleted T cells, or T cells were the source of the cDNA or gDNA that made up the material.

Trimming cost V 2 bases and J 5 bases, with 19 bases left between them. Germline lookup yields CDR1 SGHRS and CDR2 YFSETQ. This CDR3 is 16 amino acids long. This sequence was found in a woman between 35 and 50 years old with acute or convalescent COVID-19. J is TRBJ1-1 and V is TRBV5-1, with D tentatively TRBD1 (5 bases). The material sequenced was peripheral blood. CDR3: CASSFFGYGGLTEAFF. In DNA, the CDR3 is TGCGCCAGCAGCTTCTTCGGCTACGGGGGTTTAACTGAAGCTTTCTTT.